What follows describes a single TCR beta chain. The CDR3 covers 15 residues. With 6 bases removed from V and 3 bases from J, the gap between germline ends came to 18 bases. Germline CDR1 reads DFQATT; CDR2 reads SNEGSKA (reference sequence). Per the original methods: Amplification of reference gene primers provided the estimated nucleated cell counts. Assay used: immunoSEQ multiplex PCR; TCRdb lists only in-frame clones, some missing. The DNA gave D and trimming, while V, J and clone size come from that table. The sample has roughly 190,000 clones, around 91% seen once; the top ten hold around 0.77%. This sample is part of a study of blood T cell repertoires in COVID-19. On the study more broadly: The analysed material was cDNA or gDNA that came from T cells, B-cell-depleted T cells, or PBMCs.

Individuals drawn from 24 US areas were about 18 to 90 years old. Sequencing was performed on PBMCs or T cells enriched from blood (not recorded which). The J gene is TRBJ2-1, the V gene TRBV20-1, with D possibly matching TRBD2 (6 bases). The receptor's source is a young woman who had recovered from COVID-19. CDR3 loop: CSASQTERVYNEQFF. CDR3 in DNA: TGCAGTGCGAGTCAAACAGAGCGGGTCTACAATGAGCAGTTCTTC.